Following are 9 T cell receptor beta chains from one sample sequenced in a study of blood T cell repertoires in COVID-19. Measured with immunoSEQ multiplex PCR; TCRdb has only the in-frame clones, and not every one. This table holds around 200,000 clones, over 70% found once. The sequenced sample was peripheral blood. All receptors derive from a middle-aged man with active or convalescent COVID-19.

This clone turned up a few times. This sequence joins TRBV24-1 and TRBJ1-1; D is unresolved. The CDR3 totals 12 residues. Per the germline V gene, CDR1 is KGHDR and CDR2 is SFDVKD. Trimming left V 5 bases short and J 8 bases short, with 11 bases between. CDR3 sequence: CATSGGGAEAFF. CDR3 sequence (DNA): TGTGCCACCAGTGGGGGAGGAGCCGAAGCTTTCTTT.

This sequence joins TRBV10-1 and TRBJ2-7, with TRBD1 matching 7 bases. The junction had 4 bases not matched to a gene; V was cut back by 2 bases and J by 6 bases. Per the germline V gene, CDR1 is WNHNN and CDR2 is SYGVQD (reference sequence). This CDR3 has 13 amino acids. This chain's CDR3 is CASSEGQAREQYF. The CDR3 DNA sequence: TGCGCCAGCAGTGAGGGACAGGCACGCGAGCAGTACTTC.

The V and J genes are TRBV19 and TRBJ2-6, with TRBD2 as a possible D gene (6 bases). Per germline, CDR1 LNHDA and CDR2 SQIVND (reference sequence). The CDR3 has 16 residues. V lost 4 bases to trimming and J lost 0 bases, with 10 bases between them. The CDR3 sequence is CASSTSGVSGANVLTF. CDR3 sequence (DNA): TGTGCCAGTAGTACATCGGGGGTCTCTGGGGCCAACGTCCTGACTTTC.

This clone was picked up a small number of times. V gene TRBV25-1 combines with J gene TRBJ1-2; D may be TRBD1 (6 bases). There are 14 residues in the CDR3. Trimming removed 4 bases at V and 5 bases at J, with 14 bases between. CDR1 and CDR2 from the germline V gene are MGHDK and SYGVNS. CDR3 coding DNA: TGTGCCAGCAGTGGGACAGTGGCAGTATATGGCTACACCTTC. Translating gives CASSGTVAVYGYTF.

The V and J genes are TRBV25-1 and TRBJ1-2; 8 nucleotides agree with TRBD1. This CDR3 comprises 15 residues. The germline gives CDR1 MGHDK, CDR2 SYGVNS. The J segment lost 0 bases and the V segment lost 4 bases, leaving 4 bases of the junction unmatched. CDR3 sequence: CASSAGTGTNYGYTF. CDR3 nucleotides: TGTGCCAGCAGTGCGGGGACAGGCACTAACTATGGCTACACCTTC.

The gene calls are TRBV4-2 and TRBJ1-1; no clear D. V was shortened by 0 bases and J by 0 bases, with 17 bases between the two germline ends. This CDR3 has 18 amino acids. Germline V gene data show CDR1 as LGHNA and CDR2 as YNFKEQ. The DNA for the CDR3 is TGTGCCAGCAGCCAAGAGGAGGCCATGGGATTGTTGAACACTGAAGCTTTCTTT. This gives the protein CASSQEEAMGLLNTEAFF.

The rearrangement joins TRBV27 to TRBJ1-2; tentatively, D is TRBD1 (5 bases). The germline gives CDR1 MNHEY, CDR2 SMNVEV (reference sequence). The CDR3 has 14 amino acids. Trimming cost V 1 base and J 3 bases, with 9 bases left between them. As DNA, the CDR3 is TGTGCCAGCAGTTTATTGGGGGAGGACTATGGCTACACCTTC. This codes for CASSLLGEDYGYTF.

The chain recombines TRBV5-1 with TRBJ2-6; D gene uncertain. Germline CDR1 and CDR2: SGHRS and YFSETQ. Trimming pared 0 bases from V and 0 bases from J, leaving 7 bases between. The CDR3 is 16 residues long. In DNA, the CDR3 is TGCGCCAGCAGCTTGGCCCCTAGCTCTGGGGCCAACGTCCTGACTTTC. This codes for CASSLAPSSGANVLTF.

This sequence joins TRBV9 and TRBJ1-1, with a weak D call TRBD1 (5 bases). This CDR3 is 16 amino acids long. Germline V lookup: CDR1 SGDLS, CDR2 YYNGEE. V was shortened by 0 bases and J by 3 bases, with 15 bases between the two germline ends. The CDR3 reads CASSVGWGSGDTEAFF. The CDR3 DNA reads TGTGCCAGCAGCGTAGGGTGGGGCTCTGGGGACACTGAAGCTTTCTTT.